Each of the 20 T cell receptor beta chains below was sequenced from the same sample in a study of OX40 agonist ivuxolimab in advanced cancers. The assay was immunoSEQ multiplex PCR, and TCRdb's table has in-frame clones only and misses some. This table has 50,000 to 60,000 clones, roughly 89% appearing once. This specimen was CD4+ or CD8+ T cells sorted from blood, taken in a trial of the OX40 agonist ivuxolimab. These TCRs come from an adult with an advanced solid tumor such as melanoma, head and neck, liver or kidney cancer.

V is TRBV2 and J is TRBJ2-2; D is possibly TRBD1 (5 bases). CDR1 is SNHLY, CDR2 FYNNEI, per germline. The V end was cut by 5 bases, the J end by 5 bases, with 21 bases between. This CDR3 comprises 17 residues. The DNA of the CDR3 is TGTGCCAGCAGTCCCGAGGCAGGGAAGATTAAGACCGGGGAGCTGTTTTTT. Its protein is CASSPEAGKIKTGELFF.

The CDR3 DNA sequence: TGCGCCAGCAGCCAAGATCGAACCGGAGCGGGAGGCGAGCAGTACTTC. It yields the protein CASSQDRTGAGGEQYF. The chain carries TRBV4-3 and TRBJ2-5; 9 bases fit TRBD2. The closer fit of TRBJ2-7 to the DNA end suggests the J call may be wrong. CDR3 size: 16 residues. Germline V gives CDR1 LGHNA, CDR2 YSLEER.

The rearrangement links TRBV6-5 to TRBJ1-1; TRBD1 might be the D (5 bases). Germline V gene sequence: CDR1 MNHEY, CDR2 SVGAGI. V lost 0 bases, J lost 7 bases, and 9 bases lay in between. The CDR3 loop spans 13 amino acids. The CDR3 spells CASSYSWGVEAFF. The CDR3 bases are TGTGCCAGCAGTTACTCGTGGGGGGTTGAAGCTTTCTTT.

J is TRBJ2-1 and V is TRBV27; D possibly matches TRBD1 or TRBD2 (5 bases each). Trimming removed 6 bases at V and 5 bases at J, with 17 bases between. The germline CDR1 and CDR2 sequences are MNHEY and SMNVEV (reference sequence). The CDR3 has 15 residues. The CDR3 spells CASRPYPGTDNEQFF. The CDR3, as DNA: TGTGCCAGCAGACCTTATCCGGGGACGGACAATGAGCAGTTCTTC.

This clone has only one observation. The chain links TRBV6-5 to TRBJ2-2; D remains unclear. The CDR3 extends over 13 amino acids. The V and J ends lost 8 bases and 3 bases respectively, with 10 bases between them. Germline V lookup: CDR1 MNHEY, CDR2 SVGAGI. The CDR3, as DNA: TGTGCCAGCGCGGCACTTGACACCGGGGAGCTGTTTTTT. It encodes CASAALDTGELFF.

V gene TRBV10-2 combines with J gene TRBJ2-1, with 9 bases aligning to TRBD2. Per the germline V gene, CDR1 is WSHSY and CDR2 is SAAADI. Trimming removed 7 bases from V and 8 bases from J; junction bases left unmatched: 6. This CDR3 spans 13 amino acids. In DNA, the CDR3 is TGCGCCAGCAAGGGACTAGCCGGGGATGAGCAGTTCTTC. The encoded protein is CASKGLAGDEQFF.

CDR3 region: CASSLDAWGAKNTEAFF. The CDR3 nucleotides are TGTGCCAGCAGCTTAGACGCGTGGGGGGCCAAGAACACTGAAGCTTTCTTT. The gene calls are TRBV11-2 and TRBJ1-1, with D perhaps TRBD1 (6 bases). CDR3 length: 17 amino acids. V lost 0 bases and J 1 base, leaving 15 bases between the germline ends. Germline assignment: CDR1 SGHAT and CDR2 FQNNGV.

The chain employs TRBV6-1 and TRBJ2-5, with unresolved D. The better agreement between TRBJ2-7 and the DNA end casts doubt on the J call. The CDR3 runs to 15 residues. Germline CDR1 and CDR2: MNHNS and SASEGT. The CDR3 protein is CASSESLDRSYEQYF. As DNA, the CDR3 is TGTGCCAGCAGTGAATCATTGGACCGGTCCTACGAGCAGTACTTC.

V and J are TRBV9 and TRBJ1-1; D not resolved. The CDR3 sequence is 14 residues long. The V and J ends lost 4 bases and 1 base respectively, with 11 bases between them. The V gene's germline CDR1 is SGDLS and CDR2 YYNGEE. The CDR3 protein is CASSYGGGNTEAFF. The DNA for the CDR3 is TGTGCCAGCAGCTACGGTGGTGGGAACACTGAAGCTTTCTTT.

Here the CDR3 DNA reads TGTGCCAGTAGTATGGGTCCGGGACAGAGCTACTATGGCTACACCTTC. Translation gives CASSMGPGQSYYGYTF. J is TRBJ1-2 and V is TRBV19; 7 nucleotides match TRBD1. The junction had 10 bases not matched to a gene; V was cut back by 3 bases and J by 3 bases. The CDR3 has 16 residues. Germline V gives CDR1 LNHDA, CDR2 SQIVND (reference sequence).

The chain couples TRBV9 to TRBJ1-4; perhaps TRBD1 as D (5 bases). Trimming shortened V by 0 bases and J by 8 bases, and 14 bases separated the two germline ends. The V gene's germline CDR1 is SGDLS and CDR2 YYNGEE. The CDR3 extends over 15 amino acids. The CDR3 sequence is CASSVDGAGEEKLFF. The CDR3 nucleotides read TGTGCCAGCAGCGTAGATGGGGCTGGGGAAGAAAAACTGTTTTTT.

The chain couples TRBV6-1 to TRBJ2-7; D call uncertain. Looked up from germline, CDR1 is MNHNS and CDR2 is SASEGT. Trimming left V 2 bases short and J 0 bases short, with 14 bases between. CDR3 size: 16 residues. In nucleotides, the CDR3 is TGTGCCAGCAGTGAATCCCCGAACGGAACCTCCTACGAGCAGTACGTC. Protein: CASSESPNGTSYEQYV.

The V call is TRBV19, the J call TRBJ2-1; TRBD2 matches 9 bases. Looked up from germline, CDR1 is LNHDA and CDR2 is SQIVND (reference sequence). V was clipped by 4 bases and J by 4 bases; unmatched bases: 8. The CDR3 consists of 16 residues. The CDR3 DNA sequence: TGTGCCAGTAGTACCCTTGCGGGAGGGATGTACAATGAGCAGTTCTTC. Translation gives CASSTLAGGMYNEQFF.

V is TRBV27 and J is TRBJ2-1; perhaps TRBD1 as D (6 bases). Trimming shortened V by 7 bases and J by 8 bases, and 21 bases separated the two germline ends. The CDR3 sequence is 15 residues long. Per the germline V gene, CDR1 is MNHEY and CDR2 is SMNVEV (reference sequence). This CDR3 reads CASNTGTSSFHEQFF. The CDR3, as DNA: TGTGCCAGCAACACCGGGACATCTTCGTTCCATGAGCAGTTCTTC.

This chain links TRBV28 with TRBJ1-2; 7 nucleotides align to TRBD1. The germline V gene encodes CDR1 MDHEN and CDR2 SYDVKM. The CDR3 is 15 amino acids. The J segment lost 2 bases and the V segment lost 5 bases, leaving 8 bases of the junction unmatched. The CDR3 DNA reads as TGTGCCAGCAGTCAGTACAGGGGAGGCAACTATGGCTACACCTTC. Its translation is CASSQYRGGNYGYTF.

V gene TRBV11-2 combines with J gene TRBJ2-2; 9 nucleotides agree with TRBD2. The CDR3 consists of 16 residues. With 1 base clipped from V and 6 bases from J, the junction kept 6 bases outside the gene matches. Per the germline V gene, CDR1 is SGHAT and CDR2 is FQNNGV. CDR3 sequence: CASSLGSSGNAGELFF. The CDR3 DNA reads as TGTGCCAGCAGCTTAGGATCTAGCGGGAATGCCGGGGAGCTGTTTTTT. The full variable domain, its missing parts supplied by reference TRBV11-2 and TRBJ2-2, is EAGVAQSPRYKIIEKRQSVAFWCNPISGHATLYWYQQILGQGPKLLIQFQNNGVVDDSQLPKDRFSAERLKGVDSTLKIQPAKLEDSAVYLCASSLGSSGNAGELFFGEGSRLTVL.

The rearrangement uses TRBV30 and TRBJ2-3, with a weak D call TRBD1 (5 bases). Trimming shortened V by 3 bases and J by 2 bases, and 15 bases separated the two germline ends. The germline V gene encodes CDR1 GTSNPN and CDR2 SVGIG (reference sequence). The CDR3 sequence is 15 residues long. The CDR3: CAWSVDSFSTDTQYF. The CDR3 bases are TGTGCCTGGAGCGTTGACAGTTTTTCCACAGATACGCAGTATTTT. Supplemented by reference TRBV30 and TRBJ2-3, the full variable domain reads SQTIHQWPATLVQPVGSPLSLECTVEGTSNPNLYWYRQAAGRGLQLLFYSVGIGQISSEVPQNLSASRPQDRQFILSSKKLLLSDSGFYLCAWSVDSFSTDTQYFGPGTRLTVL.

The chain's CDR3 is CASSPPGAGGSGDEQFF. For the CDR3, the DNA is TGTGCCAGCAGCCCACCGGGGGCTGGGGGGTCAGGCGATGAGCAGTTCTTC. This chain joins TRBV5-5 and TRBJ2-1; D assignment may be TRBD1 or TRBD2 (6 bases each). CDR3 length: 17 amino acids. From germline, CDR1 is SGHKS and CDR2 YYEKEE (reference sequence). Trimming pared 4 bases from V and 8 bases from J, leaving 25 bases between.

This clone occurred once. This chain uses TRBV19 with TRBJ1-5; 8 nucleotides match TRBD1. The CDR3 is 19 residues long. V shed 6 bases and J 0 bases; nucleotides not matched to a gene: 16. Germline V lookup: CDR1 LNHDA, CDR2 SQIVND (reference sequence). The CDR3 sequence is CASSYFSGTGYYSNQPQHF. The CDR3 DNA sequence: TGTGCCAGTAGCTATTTTTCCGGGACAGGCTATTATAGCAATCAGCCCCAGCATTTT.

The chain carries TRBV5-4 and TRBJ2-1, with 10 bases matching TRBD2. Germline V gene data show CDR1 as SGHNT and CDR2 as YYREEE (reference sequence). Trimming removed 0 bases from V and 5 bases from J; junction bases left unmatched: 5. The length of the CDR3 is 16 residues. The CDR3 DNA sequence: TGTGCCAGCAGCTTGGCCTTCAGCGGGGGGGACAATGAGCAGTTCTTC. Protein: CASSLAFSGGDNEQFF.